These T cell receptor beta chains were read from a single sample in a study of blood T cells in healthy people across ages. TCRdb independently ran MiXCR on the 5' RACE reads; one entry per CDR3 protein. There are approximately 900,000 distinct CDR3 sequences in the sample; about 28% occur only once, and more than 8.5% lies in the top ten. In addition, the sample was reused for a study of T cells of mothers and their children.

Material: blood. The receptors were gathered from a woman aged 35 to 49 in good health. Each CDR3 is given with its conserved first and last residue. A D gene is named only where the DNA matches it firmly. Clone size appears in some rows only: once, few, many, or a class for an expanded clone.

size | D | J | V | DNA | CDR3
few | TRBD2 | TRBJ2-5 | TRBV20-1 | TGCAGTGCAAGAGGGCTAGCGGGGGGCTGGCAAGAGACCCAGTACTTC | CSARGLAGGWQETQYF
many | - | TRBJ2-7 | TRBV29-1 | TGCAGCGTTGGGGCGAGGAGCTCCTACGAGCAGTACTTC | CSVGARSSYEQYF
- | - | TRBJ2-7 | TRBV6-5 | TGTGCCAGCACCTCAAGTGCCTACGAGCAGTACTTC | CASTSSAYEQYF
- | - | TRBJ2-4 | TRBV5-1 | TGCGCCAGCAGCTTGGCGTCCGGGGGCCCTGCCAAAAACATTCAGTACTTC | CASSLASGGPAKNIQYF
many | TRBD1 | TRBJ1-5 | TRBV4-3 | TGCGCCAGCAGCCAAGATTATCGGACAGGGATCAATCAGCCCCAGCATTTT | CASSQDYRTGINQPQHF
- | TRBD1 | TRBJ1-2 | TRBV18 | TGTGCCAGCTCGATAGGACAGGTTAACCATGGCAACACCTTC | CASSIGQVNHGNTF
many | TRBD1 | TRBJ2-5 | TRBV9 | TGTGCCAGCAGCGAGACAGGGCGGGAGACCCAGTACTTC | CASSETGRETQYF
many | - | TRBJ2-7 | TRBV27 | TGTGCCAGCAGTTTACGAGGGGTCTACGAGCAGTACTTC | CASSLRGVYEQYF
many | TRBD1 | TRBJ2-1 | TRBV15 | TGTGCCACCAGCAGAGTTGCTGTCCGGGACAGGGGGGCTCATGAGCAGTTCTTC | CATSRVAVRDRGAHEQFF
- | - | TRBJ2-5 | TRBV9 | TGTGCCAGCAATCAACAGTCCCAAGAGACCCAGTACTTC | CASNQQSQETQYF
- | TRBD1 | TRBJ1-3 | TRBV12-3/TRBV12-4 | TGTGCCAGCCTCAGACAGGGGGGCTCTGGAAACATCATATATTTT | CASLRQGGSGNIIYF